A single sample gave rise to the 26 T cell receptor beta chains below, sequenced in a study of blood T cells in healthy people across ages. The second PCR ran roughly 6 to 11 cycles with a sample-barcoded 5' primer and J-beta primers. TCRdb re-called the 5' RACE reads through MiXCR, storing one row per CDR3 protein. The sample carries hundreds of thousands of distinct CDR3 sequences, 44% recorded once. Specimen: blood. Receptors originate from a man aged 55 to 70 in good health.

There are a few counts of this clonotype. The chain links TRBV20-1 to TRBJ1-5; 7 bases line up with TRBD1. The J segment lost 3 bases and the V segment lost 4 bases, leaving 9 bases of the junction unmatched. In germline, CDR1 is DFQATT, CDR2 SNEGSKA (reference sequence). The CDR3 consists of 15 residues. Written as DNA, the CDR3 is TGCAGTGCTAAGGGGACAGCCCTGGACAATCAGCCCCAGCATTTT. Protein sequence: CSAKGTALDNQPQHF.

As concerns this clonotype: The junction departs from germline at one end; a sequencing error may be responsible. The chain joins TRBV30 to TRBJ2-5; the D gene is possibly TRBD2 (6 bases). This CDR3 is 13 amino acids long. The germline V gene has CDR1 GTSNPN and CDR2 SVGIG (reference sequence). For the CDR3, the DNA is TGTGCCTGGACAGGGAGGTACCAAGGGACCCAGTACTTC. Translation gives CAWTGRYQGTQYF.

V is TRBV20-1 and J is TRBJ2-7, with D unresolved. The CDR3 is 9 amino acids. V dropped 6 bases and J dropped 0 bases, with 0 bases sitting between them. Germline loops: CDR1 DFQATT, CDR2 SNEGSKA (reference sequence). The CDR3 is CSASYEQYF. For the CDR3, the DNA is TGCAGTGCCTCCTACGAGCAGTACTTC.

The V and J genes are TRBV3-1 and TRBJ1-4; no definite D call. The V end lost 7 bases, the J end lost 11 bases, and 23 bases lay between the germline ends. In germline, CDR1 is LGHDT, CDR2 YNNKEL (reference sequence). The CDR3 extends over 15 amino acids. For the CDR3, the DNA is TGTGCCAGCACCCAGACCCGGGCCGCCCGAGGGAAACTGTTTTTT. Protein: CASTQTRAARGKLFF.

V is TRBV2 and J is TRBJ2-7; no clear D gene. This CDR3 is 13 amino acids long. V lost 6 bases and J lost 2, with 11 bases in between. Germline V gene data show CDR1 as SNHLY and CDR2 as FYNNEI. The CDR3 bases are TGTGCCAGCAGCAAGGCCCGACCCTACGAGCAGTACTTC. As protein: CASSKARPYEQYF.

In this sample, this clonotype turned up a few times. The rearrangement links TRBV5-6 to TRBJ1-1, with TRBD1 as a possible D gene (5 bases). The germline CDR1 and CDR2 sequences are SGHDT and YYEEEE. V dropped 3 bases and J dropped 0 bases, with 12 bases sitting between them. This CDR3 is built from 15 residues. The CDR3 coding sequence is TGTGCCAGCAGCTGGTCGACAGCTATGAACACTGAAGCTTTCTTT. It specifies CASSWSTAMNTEAFF.

In this sample, this clonotype turned up many times. This could be a read error, since a much larger clone is one nucleotide away. The chain combines TRBV20-1 with TRBJ2-7, with D possibly being TRBD1 (5 bases). The CDR3 spans 14 residues. The ends were cut back, 2 bases at V and 7 bases at J, with 18 bases in the middle. The germline V gene encodes CDR1 DFQATT and CDR2 SNEGSKA (reference sequence). The CDR3 coding sequence is TGCAGTGCTAGATTGGTGGGGCCTCTAGATGAGCAGTACTTC. Translating it yields CSARLVGPLDEQYF.

Regarding this clonotype: A clone one base away is much larger, so this may be a read error. The rearrangement joins TRBV24-1 to TRBJ2-5; D gene unclear. Trimming removed 7 bases at V and 2 bases at J, with 1 base between. The CDR3 has 10 residues. Germline CDR1 and CDR2: KGHDR and SFDVKD. The CDR3 sequence: CATRQETQYF. Here the CDR3 DNA reads TGTGCCACCAGGCAAGAGACCCAGTACTTC.

The V and J genes are TRBV6-5 and TRBJ1-2; a possible D gene is TRBD1 (6 bases). CDR3 length: 15 amino acids. Germline V gene lookup returns CDR1 MNHEY and CDR2 SVGAGI. V was trimmed by 4 bases and J by 3 bases, leaving 15 bases between them. The CDR3: CASSLYRVGDYGYTF. DNA for the CDR3: TGTGCCAGCAGTTTATACAGGGTTGGTGACTATGGCTACACCTTC.

The chain recombines TRBV20-1 with TRBJ1-1; D might be TRBD1 (6 bases). The ends were cut back, 6 bases at V and 5 bases at J, with 13 bases in the middle. Germline CDR1 is DFQATT and CDR2 is SNEGSKA (reference sequence). The CDR3 consists of 12 residues. The DNA for the CDR3 is TGCAGTGCAGAGGGGGATGGTACTGAAGCTTTCTTT. This translates into CSAEGDGTEAFF.

The gene calls are TRBV25-1 and TRBJ2-1, with D perhaps assigned TRBD1 or TRBD2 (5 bases each). The CDR3 is 15 residues long. The V gene's germline CDR1 is MGHDK and CDR2 SYGVNS. The V end was cut by 3 bases, the J end by 4 bases, with 13 bases between. The CDR3 sequence is CASSDTGRIYNEQFF. The CDR3 DNA follows: TGTGCCAGCAGTGATACGGGACGGATATACAATGAGCAGTTCTTC.

The chain joins TRBV9 to TRBJ2-7; D perhaps matches TRBD2 (6 bases). The V end was cut by 0 bases, the J end by 2 bases, with 9 bases between. Germline V gene sequence: CDR1 SGDLS, CDR2 YYNGEE. CDR3 length: 14 residues. The CDR3 here is CASSVGGETYEQYF. DNA of the CDR3: TGTGCCAGCAGCGTAGGGGGGGAAACCTACGAGCAGTACTTC.

Turning to this clonotype: The junction shows a germline mismatch at one end, possibly a read error. The V and J genes are TRBV4-3 and TRBJ2-2, with D perhaps TRBD2 (7 bases). There are 14 residues in the CDR3. The germline CDR1 and CDR2 sequences are LGHNA and YSLEER. In DNA, the CDR3 is TGCGCCAGCAGCCAGGGAGGGGGGACCGGGGAGCCGTTTTTT. This translates into CASSQGGGTGEPFF.

The chain has TRBV5-1 and TRBJ2-1; TRBD2 matches 8 bases. Germline V gene sequence: CDR1 SGHRS, CDR2 YFSETQ. CDR3 size: 14 residues. The V segment lost 4 bases and the J segment 8 bases; nucleotides outside the gene matches: 8. The CDR3 loop reads CASSLWGSGDEQFF. The CDR3 coding sequence is TGCGCCAGCAGCCTCTGGGGTAGCGGGGATGAGCAGTTCTTC.

This clonotype has a count of ten or more. The chain links TRBV2 to TRBJ2-7; D gene ambiguous. Germline loops: CDR1 SNHLY, CDR2 FYNNEI. V shed 7 bases and J shed 0 bases, with 19 bases lying between them. The CDR3 covers 16 residues. The CDR3 DNA sequence: TGTGCCAGCAATCCGACACTCAGCCCATCCTCCTACGAGCAGTACTTC. As protein: CASNPTLSPSSYEQYF.

For the CDR3, the DNA is TGTGCCAGCAGCAAGGACCTTCCCTACGAGCAGTACTTC. It translates to CASSKDLPYEQYF. V usage is TRBV7-9 and J usage is TRBJ2-4; D remains unclear. The J call may not be correct, given that the DNA end is closer to TRBJ2-7. The length of the CDR3 is 13 residues. Germline lookup yields CDR1 SEHNR and CDR2 FQNEAQ (reference sequence).

V usage is TRBV2 and J usage is TRBJ1-5, with D unresolved. With 7 bases removed from V and 3 bases from J, the gap between germline ends came to 13 bases. This CDR3 comprises 14 residues. Germline lookup yields CDR1 SNHLY and CDR2 FYNNEI. The CDR3 reads CASTLSSANQPQHF. CDR3 sequence (DNA): TGTGCCAGCACTCTAAGTTCCGCCAATCAGCCCCAGCATTTT.

This clonotype has only a few counts. Written as DNA, the CDR3 is TGCAGTGCTTCGCCGGGACATCCAACCTCCGAGCAGTACTTC. The encoded protein is CSASPGHPTSEQYF. This chain uses TRBV20-1 with TRBJ2-7; D may be TRBD1 (6 bases). In germline, CDR1 is DFQATT, CDR2 SNEGSKA (reference sequence). The V end was cut by 5 bases, the J end by 6 bases, with 20 bases between. The CDR3 sequence is 14 residues long.

This clonotype occurred a few times. This chain connects TRBV6-5 to TRBJ1-4, with TRBD1 matching 9 bases. The V gene's germline CDR1 is MNHEY and CDR2 SVGAGI. The CDR3 has 17 residues. The V gene end was trimmed by 2 bases and the J gene end by 8 bases; junction bases not matched to a gene: 12. In DNA, the CDR3 is TGTGCCAGCAGTTACGGGAGAAAAGGACAGGGGAGAGAAAAACTGTTTTTT. Amino acids: CASSYGRKGQGREKLFF.

V gene TRBV4-1 combines with J gene TRBJ1-4; possibly TRBD1 for D (6 bases). The V gene's germline CDR1 is MGHRA and CDR2 YSYEKL. The V end was cut by 0 bases, the J end by 8 bases, with 13 bases between. The CDR3 is 15 amino acids. As DNA, the CDR3 is TGCGCCAGCAGCCAAGATTTTACAGGGCGAGAAAAACTGTTTTTT. Protein product: CASSQDFTGREKLFF.

This sequence joins TRBV10-3 and TRBJ1-2; D is perhaps TRBD1 (6 bases). The V and J ends lost 2 bases and 2 bases respectively, with 6 bases between them. CDR3 size: 13 residues. Germline assignment: CDR1 ENHRY and CDR2 SYGVKD. The CDR3 loop is CAISETGNYGYTF. DNA of the CDR3: TGTGCCATCAGTGAGACAGGGAACTATGGCTACACCTTC.

To note about this clonotype: A much larger clone differs from this one at a single base, so this may be a read error. The chain has TRBV29-1 and TRBJ2-1; D call uncertain. Trimming left V 3 bases short and J 13 bases short, with 19 bases between. This CDR3 is 13 amino acids long. From germline, CDR1 is SQVTM and CDR2 ANQGSEA. CDR3 sequence: CSVDPDWEETQFF. In nucleotides, the CDR3 is TGCAGCGTTGACCCAGACTGGGAAGAGACCCAGTTCTTC.

Comment on this clonotype: A read error is possible here, since a much larger clone lies one base away. The chain links TRBV2 to TRBJ2-5, with TRBD2 matching 9 bases. Germline CDR1 is SNHLY and CDR2 is FYNNEI. With 8 bases clipped from V and 2 bases from J, the junction kept 9 bases outside the gene matches. This CDR3 is built from 15 residues. This chain's CDR3 is CASGEGTSRQETQYF. The CDR3 nucleotides read TGTGCCAGCGGGGAAGGGACTAGCAGACAAGAGACCCAGTACTTC.

This clonotype was counted a few times. This chain uses TRBV3-1 with TRBJ2-7; D ambiguous. Germline V gives CDR1 LGHDT, CDR2 YNNKEL (reference sequence). The CDR3 totals 13 residues. Trimming shortened V by 6 bases and J by 3 bases, and 12 bases separated the two germline ends. The CDR3 sequence: CASSLRPYYEQYF. DNA for the CDR3: TGTGCCAGCAGTCTCAGACCATACTACGAGCAGTACTTC.

The chain uses TRBV28 and TRBJ1-6; D gene uncertain. The CDR3 consists of 13 residues. Trimming removed 4 bases from V and 11 bases from J, with 12 bases in between. Germline lookup yields CDR1 MDHEN and CDR2 SYDVKM. The DNA for the CDR3 is TGTGCCAGCAGTTCTCCAGGCGAGGCACCCCTCCACTTT. It yields the protein CASSSPGEAPLHF.

V usage is TRBV5-1 and J usage is TRBJ2-1; TRBD1 might be the D (6 bases). The CDR3 extends over 16 amino acids. The V end lost 0 bases, the J end lost 4 bases, and 14 bases lay between the germline ends. The germline V gene has CDR1 SGHRS and CDR2 YFSETQ. The CDR3 nucleotides are TGCGCCAGCAGCTTGGTGGGACAATTTCCGTACAATGAGCAGTTCTTC. Amino acid sequence: CASSLVGQFPYNEQFF.